Sequencing of this T cell receptor (beta chain) was carried out in a study of CD8 T cells in ankylosing spondylitis. The study, taken as a whole, reports: Characteristic, it appeared, of ankylosing spondylitis blood was a TCR beta motif of eight highly homologous variants.

This clonotype was counted only a few times. Its antigen is still unknown. TCRdb passed the 5' RACE reads through MiXCR, listing each CDR3 protein once. Among some 40,000 distinct CDR3 sequences, about 9.3% were seen once, and the ten largest hold 16%. The sequencing sample was made of blood, either unsorted or a sorted T cell fraction (not recorded which). The receptor was isolated from a male donor with ankylosing spondylitis or in good health (not recorded which).

The CDR3 protein is CASSWKNTEAFF. DNA for the CDR3: TGTGCCAGCAGCTGGAAGAACACTGAAGCTTTCTTT. This sequence joins TRBV7-3 and TRBJ1-1, with D unclear. This CDR3 is 12 amino acids long. Germline loops: CDR1 SGHTA, CDR2 FQGTGA. V gave up 4 bases and J gave up 1 base, with 4 bases separating them.